This note documents a single TCR beta chain sequence. The repertoire was sequenced with immunoSEQ multiplex PCR; TCRdb's copy has only in-frame clones and lacks some. Seen here are some 210,000 clones, about four fifths observed once, and the top ten hold approximately 8%. CDR3 size: 16 residues. After removal of 2 bases from V and 2 bases from J, the junction contained 3 bases not matched to a gene. The data stem from a study of blood T cell repertoires in COVID-19. J is TRBJ1-3 and V is TRBV23-1, with 10 bases lining up with TRBD1. TRBV23-1 is flagged as an ORF with uncertain function. The specimen was peripheral blood. The TCR was taken from a woman between 50 and 59 years old with active or convalescent COVID-19. The DNA for the CDR3 is TGCGCCAGCAGTCAAGCAGGGACAGGGGCTGGAAACACCATATATTTT. Amino acids: CASSQAGTGAGNTIYF.